The 18 T cell receptor beta chains below were found in one sample sequenced in a study of blood T cell repertoires in COVID-19. Data came from immunoSEQ multiplex PCR; TCRdb stores just in-frame clones and leaves some out. The sample has about 280,000 clones, around 88% seen once. The sequenced sample consisted of peripheral blood. The receptors originated from a woman aged 25 to 39 who had recovered from COVID-19.

V gene TRBV7-6 combines with J gene TRBJ2-3, with D hard to call. Trimming pared 5 bases from V and 8 bases from J, leaving 17 bases between. The CDR3 length is 14 residues. Germline CDR1 reads SGHVS; CDR2 reads FNYEAQ. The CDR3 loop reads CASSLAKRSGTQYF. The CDR3 region has the DNA TGTGCCAGCAGCCTGGCGAAGCGTTCGGGTACGCAGTATTTT.

CDR3 sequence reads: CASSWTGRPTEAFF. The DNA of the CDR3 is TGTGCCAGCAGCTGGACAGGGAGGCCCACTGAAGCTTTCTTT. The genes are TRBV5-8 and TRBJ1-1; 8 bases are a match to TRBD1. CDR1 and CDR2 from the germline V gene are SGHTS and YDEGEE. V lost 3 bases and J lost 4; bases outside the gene matches: 5. This CDR3 has 14 residues.

Worth noting for this clone: Different DNA sequences within this sample yield the same CDR3. The rearrangement uses TRBV10-1 and TRBJ2-5; D is unclear. Germline CDR1 reads WNHNN; CDR2 reads SYGVQD (reference sequence). V was trimmed by 4 bases and J by 4 bases, leaving 4 bases between them. CDR3 length equals 11 residues. The CDR3 reads CASSAGETQYF. CDR3 DNA: TGCGCCAGCAGTGCAGGAGAGACCCAGTACTTC.

This chain uses TRBV2 with TRBJ2-2, with unresolved D. Trimming shortened V by 7 bases and J by 1 base, and 7 bases separated the two germline ends. CDR1 is SNHLY, CDR2 FYNNEI, per germline. The CDR3 is made up of 13 amino acids. CDR3 DNA: TGTGCCAGCATCTTACTGAACACCGGGGAGCTGTTTTTT. It is translated as CASILLNTGELFF.

The V gene is TRBV4-1, the J gene TRBJ2-5; 10 bases are a match to TRBD1. Trimming at V came to 1 base and at J to 4 bases, leaving 9 bases not matched to a gene. The CDR3 is made up of 17 amino acids. Germline CDR1 is MGHRA and CDR2 is YSYEKL. CDR3 nucleotide sequence: TGCGCCAGCAGCCAAGCACCCGGGACAGGGGCAGGAGAGACCCAGTACTTC. It encodes CASSQAPGTGAGETQYF.

The gene calls are TRBV28 and TRBJ2-7; TRBD1 aligns across 8 bases. Germline values: CDR1 MDHEN, CDR2 SYDVKM. V dropped 5 bases and J dropped 7; count of bases not matched to a gene: 13. CDR3 length: 15 residues. The chain's CDR3 is CASSSPGQGSVEQYF. As DNA, the CDR3 is TGTGCCAGCAGTAGCCCTGGACAGGGATCGGTAGAGCAGTACTTC.

This chain connects TRBV10-2 to TRBJ1-5, with 7 positions matching TRBD1. Germline assignment: CDR1 WSHSY and CDR2 SAAADI. Unmatched junction bases numbered 5, after V lost 6 bases and J lost 3 bases. The CDR3 runs to 14 residues. The CDR3 region is CASSPDRYNQPQHF. The CDR3 nucleotides read TGCGCCAGCAGCCCGGACAGGTACAATCAGCCCCAGCATTTT.

CDR3 sequence: CASSARLAGVTDTQYF. CDR3 in DNA: TGTGCCAGCAGCGCCCGACTAGCGGGAGTCACAGATACGCAGTATTTT. This sequence joins TRBV7-2 and TRBJ2-3; TRBD2 matches 12 bases. The CDR3 is 16 amino acids. After removal of 5 bases from V and 2 bases from J, the junction contained 5 bases not matched to a gene. CDR1 and CDR2 from the germline V gene are SGHTA and FQGNSA.

Only one count was recorded for this clone. The genes are TRBV6-7 and TRBJ1-5; D is possibly TRBD1 (6 bases). TRBV6-7 is reported as an ORF; its role is uncertain. The CDR3 extends over 13 amino acids. V lost 6 bases to trimming and J lost 7 bases, with 13 bases between them. The CDR3 DNA follows: TGTGCCAGCAGGAACACAGGGAGACAGCCCCAGCATTTT. It codes for CASRNTGRQPQHF.

V is TRBV12-5 and J is TRBJ1-1; D gene ambiguous. This CDR3 has 16 amino acids. Trimming shortened V by 5 bases and J by 2 bases, and 18 bases separated the two germline ends. Germline V CDR1 and CDR2: LGHNT, FRNRAP. CDR3 sequence reads: CASGLPGWGGNTEAFF. The CDR3 region has the DNA TGTGCTAGTGGTCTACCGGGGTGGGGTGGAAACACTGAAGCTTTCTTT.

In its sample, this clone was seen a few times. This chain links TRBV11-2 with TRBJ1-3, with D maybe TRBD1 (6 bases). The CDR3 has 16 residues. The germline V gene has CDR1 SGHAT and CDR2 FQNNGV. V was shortened by 4 bases and J by 2 bases, with 15 bases between the two germline ends. Written as DNA, the CDR3 is TGTGCCAGCAGCTCCCTGTTGGGGGCTACTGGAAACACCATATATTTT. Its protein is CASSSLLGATGNTIYF. The whole variable domain, remainder taken from reference TRBV11-2 and TRBJ1-3, is EAGVAQSPRYKIIEKRQSVAFWCNPISGHATLYWYQQILGQGPKLLIQFQNNGVVDDSQLPKDRFSAERLKGVDSTLKIQPAKLEDSAVYLCASSSLLGATGNTIYFGEGSWLTVV.

This chain links TRBV12-5 with TRBJ2-5; 9 bases agree with TRBD2. Germline V gene sequence: CDR1 LGHNT, CDR2 FRNRAP. The CDR3 has 13 amino acids. The J segment lost 4 bases and the V segment lost 6 bases, leaving 3 bases of the junction unmatched. CDR3 amino acids: CASGLAGVETQYF. The CDR3 DNA follows: TGTGCTAGTGGCTTAGCGGGAGTAGAGACCCAGTACTTC.

J is TRBJ2-7 and V is TRBV14; 8 bases are shared with TRBD2. This CDR3 is 15 amino acids long. Germline CDR1 SGHDN, CDR2 FVKESK. Trimming removed 1 base from V and 4 bases from J; junction bases left unmatched: 6. The CDR3 coding sequence is TGTGCCAGCAGCCAAGGAACGGGACTAGTTTACGAGCAGTACTTC. It specifies CASSQGTGLVYEQYF.

The J gene is TRBJ1-5, the V gene TRBV6-5; D not resolved. The ends were cut back, 8 bases at V and 6 bases at J, with 8 bases in the middle. Per germline, CDR1 MNHEY and CDR2 SVGAGI. The CDR3 loop spans 11 amino acids. The CDR3 region has the DNA TGTGCCAGCGGTAGATTTCAGCCCCAGCATTTT. Translation: CASGRFQPQHF.

The chain's CDR3 is CASSVGQGPYEQYF. CDR3 DNA: TGCGCCAGCAGCGTAGGACAGGGGCCCTACGAGCAGTACTTC. The chain has TRBV5-1 and TRBJ2-7; 9 bases are a match to TRBD1. This CDR3 region has 14 residues. CDR1 is SGHRS, CDR2 YFSETQ, per germline. Trimming took 4 bases from V and 2 from J; bases not matched to a gene: 4.

This chain links TRBV18 with TRBJ2-7; TRBD1 matches 8 bases. V lost 6 bases, J lost 5 bases, and 12 bases stayed unmatched. The CDR3 covers 15 residues. Germline-derived CDR1 and CDR2 are KGHSH and LQKENI. The CDR3 region is CASSLLTGDEDEQYF. The CDR3 nucleotides read TGTGCCAGCTCCCTACTGACAGGGGATGAGGACGAGCAGTACTTC.

The chain links TRBV12-5 to TRBJ1-1; D uncertain. Germline CDR1 is LGHNT and CDR2 is FRNRAP. The CDR3 is 13 residues long. V was pared by 2 bases and J by 5 bases, with 9 bases between. CDR3 DNA: TGTGCTAGTGGTTTGTGGACGGGAACTGAAGCTTTCTTT. The encoded protein is CASGLWTGTEAFF.

The CDR3 DNA reads as TGTGCCAGTACCCGGGACATTTCGGTCCGCAATGAGCAGTTCTTC. Translation: CASTRDISVRNEQFF. The chain carries TRBV19 and TRBJ2-1; D perhaps matches TRBD1 (6 bases). The CDR3 has 15 amino acids. Looked up from germline, CDR1 is LNHDA and CDR2 is SQIVND (reference sequence). Trimming removed 7 bases from V and 6 bases from J, with 19 bases in between.